The entry below gives a single T cell receptor beta chain sequence along with its context. Its antigen is not identified. This sample is drawn from a study of PD-1 blockade in mismatch repair-deficient tumors. Study-level background: Patients had approximately 13 mismatch repair-deficient cancer types and were previously treated and progressing.

The V gene's germline CDR1 is LNHDA and CDR2 SQIVND (reference sequence). V gave up 8 bases and J gave up 2 bases; unmatched junction bases: 0. The CDR3 extends over 14 amino acids. General study points: After pembrolizumab, tumor-resident clones rose rapidly, then generally contracted before radiologic responses.

Profiling relied on immunoSEQ multiplex PCR, and the TCRdb table lists in-frame clones only, not all of them. Of 70,000 to 95,000 clones listed, 80% to 90% are singletons. PCR or immunohistochemistry showed mismatch repair deficiency in every enrolled patient. The sequenced sample was peripheral blood, obtained 44 weeks after starting pembrolizumab. The chain is built from TRBV19 and TRBJ2-2, with TRBD2 matching over 12 bases. This sequence originates from an adult with mismatch repair-deficient cancer. CDR3 sequence reads: CASGLAGNTGELFF. CDR3 coding DNA: TGTGCCAGTGGACTAGCGGGAAACACCGGGGAGCTGTTTTTT.